The 20 T cell receptor beta chains below come from one sample, sequenced in a study of PD-1 blockade in mismatch repair-deficient tumors. Produced via immunoSEQ multiplex PCR; TCRdb's table is partial and in-frame only. The sample has some 100,000 clones, 82% seen once. This sample comprised peripheral blood, obtained about eight months after starting pembrolizumab. These receptors originate from an adult with mismatch repair-deficient cancer.

The rearrangement links TRBV11-2 to TRBJ2-2; 16 positions match TRBD2. Germline CDR1 SGHAT, CDR2 FQNNGV. V dropped 1 base and J dropped 6; count of bases not matched to a gene: 5. The length of the CDR3 is 18 residues. CDR3 coding DNA: TGTGCCAGCAGCTTAGGCCCCGGGACTAGCGGGAGGGCCGGGGAGCTGTTTTTT. Amino acid sequence: CASSLGPGTSGRAGELFF.

The chain joins TRBV29-1 to TRBJ2-1; 9 positions match TRBD2. Germline V gene sequence: CDR1 SQVTM, CDR2 ANQGSEA. The CDR3 covers 14 residues. Trimming removed 6 bases from V and 4 bases from J; junction bases left unmatched: 7. For the CDR3, the DNA is TGCAGCGTCGCCGTGGCGGGAGGGTACAATGAGCAGTTCTTC. Its protein is CSVAVAGGYNEQFF.

The chain uses TRBV19 and TRBJ2-7; D gene uncertain. Germline-derived CDR1 and CDR2 are LNHDA and SQIVND (reference sequence). Trimming shortened V by 9 bases and J by 0 bases, and 15 bases separated the two germline ends. The CDR3 runs 14 residues. The CDR3 sequence is CASSPGRNSYEQYF. CDR3 DNA: TGTGCCAGCAGCCCCGGCAGGAACTCCTACGAGCAGTACTTC.

The chain employs TRBV9 and TRBJ1-2; the match to TRBD1 covers 8 bases. The V gene's germline CDR1 is SGDLS and CDR2 YYNGEE. V lost 3 bases and J lost 9; bases outside the gene matches: 16. The CDR3 spans 16 residues. The chain's CDR3 is CASSDRTGYPIVSYTF. CDR3 DNA sequence: TGTGCCAGCAGCGATCGGACAGGGTATCCTATAGTTAGCTACACCTTC.

This chain joins TRBV4-1 and TRBJ1-1; 9 bases are shared with TRBD1. V dropped 4 bases and J dropped 5; count of bases not matched to a gene: 5. The CDR3 has 14 amino acids. Per germline, CDR1 MGHRA and CDR2 YSYEKL. CDR3 bases: TGCGCCAGCAGCCTGGACAGGGGTAATACTGAAGCTTTCTTT. Protein: CASSLDRGNTEAFF.

This rearrangement joins TRBV27 to TRBJ2-7, with 10 bases lining up with TRBD1. In germline, CDR1 is MNHEY, CDR2 SMNVEV (reference sequence). This CDR3 spans 16 amino acids. After removal of 6 bases from V and 0 bases from J, the junction contained 8 bases not matched to a gene. CDR3 sequence (DNA): TGTGCCAGCAGGACCCGGACAGGGGGGAACTCCTACGAGCAGTACTTC. It codes for CASRTRTGGNSYEQYF.

The chain has TRBV6-5 and TRBJ2-7, with D maybe TRBD2 (5 bases). V lost 3 bases and J 5 bases, leaving 17 bases between the germline ends. The CDR3 is 15 amino acids. The germline CDR1 and CDR2 sequences are MNHEY and SVGAGI. The CDR3 region is CASSYSSPSVHEQYF. The CDR3 DNA sequence: TGTGCCAGCAGTTATTCTAGCCCGTCGGTACACGAGCAGTACTTC.

The chain links TRBV11-3 to TRBJ2-2, with D possibly matching TRBD2 (5 bases). CDR3 length: 11 residues. CDR1 is SGHNT, CDR2 YENEEA, per germline. The ends were cut back, 5 bases at V and 8 bases at J, with 6 bases in the middle. The CDR3: CASSGGGELFF. CDR3 in DNA: TGTGCCAGCAGCGGCGGGGGGGAGCTGTTTTTT. The full variable domain, its missing parts supplied by reference TRBV11-3 and TRBJ2-2, is EAGVVQSPRYKIIEKKQPVAFWCNPISGHNTLYWYLQNLGQGPELLIRYENEEAVDDSQLPKDRFSAERLKGVDSTLKIQPAELGDSAVYLCASSGGGELFFGEGSRLTVL.

V usage is TRBV29-1 and J usage is TRBJ2-1; no clear D. Germline CDR1 and CDR2: SQVTM and ANQGSEA. V was cut by 6 bases and J by 2 bases, with 17 bases left in between. The CDR3 has 15 residues. The CDR3 bases are TGCAGCGTATTACTGGGGTTCCTAGCCTACAATGAGCAGTTCTTC. Translated, it gives CSVLLGFLAYNEQFF.

The chain joins TRBV7-8 to TRBJ1-3; D gene uncertain. The germline V gene has CDR1 SGHVS and CDR2 FQNEAQ. V was cut by 1 base and J by 4 bases, with 11 bases left in between. This CDR3 region has 15 residues. CDR3 loop: CASSLVPAGGNTIYF. Written as DNA, the CDR3 is TGTGCCAGCAGCTTAGTGCCGGCAGGCGGAAACACCATATATTTT.

This sequence joins TRBV2 and TRBJ1-5; D remains unclear. Germline CDR1 reads SNHLY; CDR2 reads FYNNEI. The CDR3 is 13 residues long. Trimming left V 4 bases short and J 3 bases short, with 7 bases between. The CDR3 coding sequence is TGTGCCAGCAGTGTAGAGAACAATCAGCCCCAGCATTTT. This encodes CASSVENNQPQHF.

This clone showed up just a few times. V gene TRBV7-3 combines with J gene TRBJ2-7, with D perhaps TRBD2 (5 bases). Germline CDR1 is SGHTA and CDR2 is FQGTGA. V shed 5 bases and J shed 3 bases, with 11 bases lying between them. The CDR3 contains 13 residues. CDR3: CASSLGLGYEQYF. The CDR3 nucleotides read TGTGCCAGCAGCCTAGGACTGGGCTACGAGCAGTACTTC.

This clone was counted a single time. The chain joins TRBV7-6 to TRBJ2-1; 7 nucleotides line up with TRBD1. V lost 4 bases and J lost 5; bases outside the gene matches: 5. Germline-derived CDR1 and CDR2 are SGHVS and FNYEAQ. The CDR3 is made up of 14 amino acids. The CDR3 loop reads CASSSDRINNEQFF. CDR3 bases: TGTGCCAGCAGCTCGGACAGGATAAACAATGAGCAGTTCTTC.

J is TRBJ2-3 and V is TRBV19; 7 bases are shared with TRBD2. Germline V CDR1 and CDR2: LNHDA, SQIVND (reference sequence). The CDR3 runs 15 residues. The V segment lost 3 bases and the J segment 7 bases; nucleotides outside the gene matches: 10. The CDR3 DNA is TGTGCCAGTAGTATGGCTAGCGGACAACAGAATACGCAGTATTTT. Translation gives CASSMASGQQNTQYF. Full variable domain (rest looked up from reference TRBV19 and TRBJ2-3): DGGITQSPKYLFRKEGQNVTLSCEQNLNHDAMYWYRQDPGQGLRLIYYSQIVNDFQKGDIAEGYSVSREKKESFPLTVTSAQKNPTAFYLCASSMASGQQNTQYFGPGTRLTVL.

The CDR3 DNA reads TGCGCCAGCAGCTTGCAGCGACCAAATGAAAAACTGTTTTTT. It yields the protein CASSLQRPNEKLFF. The rearrangement joins TRBV5-1 to TRBJ1-4; D remains ambiguous. Germline V CDR1 and CDR2: SGHRS, YFSETQ. The CDR3 runs to 14 residues. Trimming removed 1 base at V and 5 bases at J, with 9 bases between.

The chain combines TRBV12-5 with TRBJ1-1; no clear D. From germline, CDR1 is LGHNT and CDR2 FRNRAP. V shed 1 base and J shed 2 bases, with 11 bases lying between them. The CDR3 is 15 residues long. The CDR3 loop is CASGLGWEGNTEAFF. As DNA, the CDR3 is TGTGCTAGTGGTTTGGGTTGGGAGGGAAACACTGAAGCTTTCTTT.

The rearrangement uses TRBV30 and TRBJ2-1; D call uncertain. The germline gives CDR1 GTSNPN, CDR2 SVGIG (reference sequence). The CDR3 has 13 amino acids. Trimming pared 0 bases from V and 2 bases from J, leaving 5 bases between. The CDR3 sequence is CAWSVGPYNEQFF. DNA for the CDR3: TGTGCCTGGAGTGTCGGACCCTACAATGAGCAGTTCTTC.

The genes are TRBV11-2 and TRBJ2-1; 14 nucleotides agree with TRBD2. The CDR3 contains 16 residues. Germline CDR1 SGHAT, CDR2 FQNNGV. V was pared by 6 bases and J by 4 bases, with 5 bases of the junction left unmatched. CDR3 coding DNA: TGTGCCAGCAGGACTAGCGGGAGGGCCTTTTACAATGAGCAGTTCTTC. It encodes CASRTSGRAFYNEQFF.

The chain links TRBV7-2 to TRBJ2-1; 7 nucleotides line up with TRBD2. The CDR3 totals 16 residues. Losses at the gene ends were 4 bases for V and 7 bases for J; bases not matched to a gene: 13. Germline V gene sequence: CDR1 SGHTA, CDR2 FQGNSA. Here the CDR3 DNA reads TGTGCCAGCAGCTCCCAAAGCGGGGATCCTATGAATGAGCAGTTCTTC. Protein product: CASSSQSGDPMNEQFF. Complete variable domain (other parts from reference TRBV7-2 and TRBJ2-1): GAGVSQSPSNKVTEKGKDVELRCDPISGHTALYWYRQSLGQGLEFLIYFQGNSAPDKSGLPSDRFSAERTGGSVSTLTIQRTQQEDSAVYLCASSSQSGDPMNEQFFGPGTRLTVL.

V gene TRBV6-1 combines with J gene TRBJ2-3; 7 bases line up with TRBD2. The germline V gene encodes CDR1 MNHNS and CDR2 SASEGT. With 1 base clipped from V and 4 bases from J, the junction kept 5 bases outside the gene matches. This CDR3 contains 15 residues. The CDR3 reads CASSEGLASADTQYF. In DNA, the CDR3 is TGTGCCAGCAGTGAAGGACTAGCTTCAGCAGATACGCAGTATTTT.